The next 30 T cell receptor beta chains were all read from a single sample in a study of blood T cell repertoires in COVID-19. The table came from immunoSEQ multiplex PCR; TCRdb's copy has only in-frame clones and leaves some out. The table has approximately 180,000 clones, roughly 79% seen once. Sequencing was performed on peripheral blood. The receptors shown here come from a woman at least 80 years old with COVID-19, enrolled during active disease.

The CDR3 spells CASSPPRGGYTF. The CDR3 coding sequence is TGTGCCAGTAGCCCTCCCCGGGGTGGCTACACCTTC. The V and J genes are TRBV28 and TRBJ1-2; D ambiguous. Trimming took off 9 bases at V and 7 bases at J, with 15 bases between the two ends. The CDR3 is 12 residues long. Looked up from germline, CDR1 is MDHEN and CDR2 is SYDVKM.

V and J are TRBV7-2 and TRBJ2-5; D possibly corresponds to TRBD1 (6 bases). Germline CDR1 is SGHTA and CDR2 is FQGNSA. There are 13 residues in the CDR3. Trimming cost V 5 bases and J 5 bases, with 12 bases left between them. The CDR3 DNA is TGTGCCAGCAGCATACAGGGTTGGGAGACCCAGTACTTC. Protein product: CASSIQGWETQYF.

This rearrangement joins TRBV12-3 or TRBV12-4 to TRBJ2-5; TRBD2 might be the D (5 bases). This CDR3 contains 12 residues. V was pared by 3 bases and J by 5 bases, with 7 bases between. CDR3 nucleotides: TGTGCCAGCAGTTTGGACTGGGAGACCCAGTACTTC. Its protein is CASSLDWETQYF.

V is TRBV3-1 (or the pseudogene TRBV3-2) and J is TRBJ2-1, with 11 bases that match TRBD2. V shed 4 bases and J 9 bases; nucleotides not matched to a gene: 14. This CDR3 is built from 17 residues. CDR1 and CDR2 (germline): LGHDT, YNNKEL (reference sequence). CDR3 DNA: TGTGCCAGCAGCCCGTACAGTCTAGCGGGAGGAGGGACTGAGCAGTTCTTC. Amino acid sequence: CASSPYSLAGGGTEQFF.

This chain connects TRBV6-2 or TRBV6-3 to TRBJ2-7; TRBD1 matches at 7 bases. CDR1 MNHEY and CDR2 SVGEGT come from the germline V gene. Losses at the gene ends were 5 bases for V and 0 bases for J; bases not matched to a gene: 13. The CDR3 contains 17 residues. CDR3 sequence (DNA): TGTGCCAGCAGTCAAGCGCACTGGGACAGCTACTCCTACGAGCAGTACTTC. Its protein product is CASSQAHWDSYSYEQYF.

J is TRBJ1-3 and V is TRBV4-3; weak D call: TRBD1 (6 bases). The germline gives CDR1 LGHNA, CDR2 YSLEER. The CDR3 length is 16 residues. Trimming pared 0 bases from V and 3 bases from J, leaving 12 bases between. The CDR3 DNA follows: TGCGCCAGCAGCCAAGAACAAGGGGGTAGTGGAAACACCATATATTTT. Its protein product is CASSQEQGGSGNTIYF.

The V gene is TRBV3-1 (or the pseudogene TRBV3-2), the J gene TRBJ2-2, with 8 bases lining up with TRBD1. The trim removed 6 bases at V and 0 bases at J, leaving 12 bases unmatched. The length of the CDR3 is 18 residues. Germline assignment: CDR1 LGHDT and CDR2 YNNKEL (reference sequence). The CDR3 reads CASRGLKGQGPNTGELFF. The CDR3 DNA follows: TGTGCCAGCAGGGGCTTAAAAGGACAGGGACCGAACACCGGGGAGCTGTTTTTT.

V is TRBV4-1 and J is TRBJ1-1; D remains ambiguous. V was cut by 0 bases and J by 5 bases, with 13 bases left in between. In germline, CDR1 is MGHRA, CDR2 YSYEKL. The CDR3 spans 15 residues. The CDR3 region has the DNA TGCGCCAGCAGCCAAGACATAAAAGTTCGGACTGAAGCTTTCTTT. Amino acids: CASSQDIKVRTEAFF.

This clone has just one count. This chain connects TRBV19 to TRBJ2-7; tentative D call: TRBD1 (8 bases). V was clipped by 8 bases and J by 3 bases, with 14 bases between them. The CDR3 length is 13 residues. Per the germline V gene, CDR1 is LNHDA and CDR2 is SQIVND (reference sequence). The chain's CDR3 is CASGEGQDYEQYF. The CDR3, as DNA: TGTGCCAGTGGGGAGGGACAGGACTACGAGCAGTACTTC.

The V gene is TRBV7-6, the J gene TRBJ1-1, with D hard to call. Germline V gene data show CDR1 as SGHVS and CDR2 as FNYEAQ. Between the trimmed V and J ends, which lost 0 bases and 2 bases, there was a span of 10 bases. There are 15 residues in the CDR3. The CDR3 reads CASSLAVTPNTEAFF. CDR3 in DNA: TGTGCCAGCAGCTTAGCGGTGACACCCAACACTGAAGCTTTCTTT.

The chain recombines TRBV7-2 with TRBJ1-2; no clear D gene. This CDR3 spans 14 amino acids. V dropped 5 bases and J dropped 4 bases, with 14 bases sitting between them. Germline V CDR1 and CDR2: SGHTA, FQGNSA. CDR3 nucleotide sequence: TGTGCCAGCAGCCCGAGGGCCCGATCCTATGGCTACACCTTC. Its protein product is CASSPRARSYGYTF.

The chain is built from TRBV9 and TRBJ2-2; no clear D gene. This CDR3 region has 15 residues. V dropped 0 bases and J dropped 4 bases, with 10 bases sitting between them. CDR1 SGDLS and CDR2 YYNGEE come from the germline V gene. The CDR3 nucleotides are TGTGCCAGCAGCGTAGGCCCCCGGGTCACCGGGGAGCTGTTTTTT. The encoded protein is CASSVGPRVTGELFF.

This clone was seen a handful of times. The chain carries TRBV30 and TRBJ2-7, with D possibly matching TRBD2 (5 bases). The V end lost 4 bases, the J end lost 6 bases, and 19 bases lay between the germline ends. CDR1 GTSNPN and CDR2 SVGIG come from the germline V gene (reference sequence). This CDR3 has 14 residues. The CDR3 reads CAWTIPGIQPEQYF. CDR3 DNA sequence: TGTGCCTGGACTATTCCCGGGATACAACCCGAGCAGTACTTC. Based on the CDR3 plus reference TRBV30 and TRBJ2-7, the full variable domain is SQTIHQWPATLVQPVGSPLSLECTVEGTSNPNLYWYRQAAGRGLQLLFYSVGIGQISSEVPQNLSASRPQDRQFILSSKKLLLSDSGFYLCAWTIPGIQPEQYFGPGTRLTVT.

The chain uses TRBV7-9 and TRBJ2-7; 9 bases fit TRBD1. The V segment lost 5 bases and the J segment 3 bases; nucleotides outside the gene matches: 5. CDR1 SEHNR and CDR2 FQNEAQ come from the germline V gene (reference sequence). This CDR3 has 14 residues. CDR3 sequence: CASSTGQGFYEQYF. DNA of the CDR3: TGTGCCAGCAGCACGGGACAGGGATTCTACGAGCAGTACTTC.

CDR3 region: CSASFGRITEAFF. As DNA, the CDR3 is TGCAGTGCTAGTTTTGGCAGGATCACTGAAGCTTTCTTT. The chain employs TRBV20-1 and TRBJ1-1; no clear D gene. V gave up 3 bases and J gave up 4 bases, with 12 bases separating them. Germline V lookup: CDR1 DFQATT, CDR2 SNEGSKA (reference sequence). The CDR3 is 13 residues long.

This clone showed up many times. The chain links TRBV19 to TRBJ1-5; D gene ambiguous. The CDR3 sequence is 15 residues long. Germline V CDR1 and CDR2: LNHDA, SQIVND (reference sequence). The V end lost 6 bases, the J end lost 6 bases, and 18 bases lay between the germline ends. CDR3 coding DNA: TGTGCCAGTAGCCCTGGGCGGGGTTTGGCTCAGCCCCAGCATTTT. Translation: CASSPGRGLAQPQHF. The variable domain in full, with the rest retrieved from reference TRBV19 and TRBJ1-5, is DGGITQSPKYLFRKEGQNVTLSCEQNLNHDAMYWYRQDPGQGLRLIYYSQIVNDFQKGDIAEGYSVSREKKESFPLTVTSAQKNPTAFYLCASSPGRGLAQPQHFGDGTRLSIL.

This clone appeared a single time. This chain joins TRBV18 and TRBJ1-1; the D is unclear. Germline V gene sequence: CDR1 KGHSH, CDR2 LQKENI. The V gene lost 3 bases and the J gene lost 1 base, with 12 bases spanning the gap. The CDR3 runs 15 residues. The chain's CDR3 is CASSPWTGENTEAFF. The CDR3 nucleotides are TGTGCCAGCTCACCTTGGACGGGAGAGAACACTGAAGCTTTCTTT.

The chain links TRBV2 to TRBJ2-7; a possible D gene is TRBD2 (7 bases). The CDR3 runs 14 residues. Trimming cost V 3 bases and J 2 bases, with 11 bases left between them. Germline loops: CDR1 SNHLY, CDR2 FYNNEI. The DNA for the CDR3 is TGTGCCAGCAGTGACCCGGGGGGCCCCTACGAGCAGTACTTC. Translating it yields CASSDPGGPYEQYF.

J is TRBJ2-6 and V is TRBV10-1, with D perhaps TRBD1 (5 bases). Trimming pared 8 bases from V and 0 bases from J, leaving 8 bases between. CDR3 length: 14 residues. Germline V gives CDR1 WNHNN, CDR2 SYGVQD (reference sequence). The CDR3 loop reads CASDSPSGANVLTF. CDR3 bases: TGCGCCAGCGACAGCCCCTCTGGGGCCAACGTCCTGACTTTC.

This clone was observed a handful of times. J is TRBJ1-5 and V is TRBV12-3 or TRBV12-4; D remains ambiguous. This CDR3 has 13 amino acids. Trimming removed 7 bases from V and 5 bases from J, with 12 bases in between. Written as DNA, the CDR3 is TGTGCCAGCACCCTTAGAGCCGATCAGCCCCAGCATTTT. This translates into CASTLRADQPQHF.

This chain joins TRBV7-2 and TRBJ2-1; 12 bases map to TRBD2. Trimming at V came to 6 bases and at J to 5 bases, leaving 2 bases not matched to a gene. This CDR3 spans 14 amino acids. CDR1 is SGHTA and CDR2 is FQGNSA in the germline V gene. CDR3 amino acids: CASSGLAGHNEQFF. CDR3 bases: TGTGCCAGCAGTGGACTAGCGGGGCACAATGAGCAGTTCTTC. Based on the CDR3 plus reference TRBV7-2 and TRBJ2-1, the full variable domain is GAGVSQSPSNKVTEKGKDVELRCDPISGHTALYWYRQSLGQGLEFLIYFQGNSAPDKSGLPSDRFSAERTGGSVSTLTIQRTQQEDSAVYLCASSGLAGHNEQFFGPGTRLTVL.

The rearrangement uses TRBV23-1 and TRBJ1-1, with no clear D. TRBV23-1 is reported as an ORF; its role is uncertain. V was shortened by 0 bases and J by 11 bases, with 10 bases between the two germline ends. This CDR3 is 12 amino acids long. Here the CDR3 reads CASSQSRRAAFF. CDR3 sequence (DNA): TGCGCCAGCAGTCAATCCAGGCGGGCGGCTTTCTTT.

The J gene is TRBJ2-2, the V gene TRBV2; possible D gene TRBD2, 6 bases. Germline V lookup: CDR1 SNHLY, CDR2 FYNNEI. Trimming shortened V by 8 bases and J by 0 bases, and 13 bases separated the two germline ends. The CDR3 consists of 15 residues. Here the CDR3 reads CASRGIVANTGELFF. Here the CDR3 DNA reads TGTGCCAGCCGCGGGATTGTAGCGAACACCGGGGAGCTGTTTTTT.

The DNA for the CDR3 is TGCGCCAGCAGCTTGGCGGAGGGCAGCACAGATACGCAGTATTTT. This gives the protein CASSLAEGSTDTQYF. V gene TRBV5-1 combines with J gene TRBJ2-3; TRBD2 is a possible D gene (6 bases). The CDR3 loop spans 15 amino acids. The V gene's germline CDR1 is SGHRS and CDR2 YFSETQ. V was pared by 0 bases and J by 0 bases, with 8 bases between.

The V call is TRBV29-1, the J call TRBJ1-5; 7 bases fit TRBD1. V shed 6 bases, J shed 5 bases, and the junction held 4 bases outside the gene matches. The CDR3 sequence is 12 residues long. Germline CDR1 and CDR2: SQVTM and ANQGSEA. The CDR3: CSVRQGDQPQHF. CDR3 nucleotide sequence: TGCAGCGTGCGACAGGGTGATCAGCCCCAGCATTTT.

As DNA, the CDR3 is TGTGCCTGGAGTGTTCGGGATAATGGCTACACCTTC. Translation gives CAWSVRDNGYTF. The gene calls are TRBV30 and TRBJ1-2, with D hard to call. The CDR3 is 12 amino acids. Trimming took off 0 bases at V and 6 bases at J, with 8 bases between the two ends. Germline values: CDR1 GTSNPN, CDR2 SVGIG (reference sequence).

The chain has TRBV6-5 and TRBJ2-3; 7 bases are a match to TRBD2. The CDR3 covers 15 residues. Germline lookup yields CDR1 MNHEY and CDR2 SVGAGI. J lost 1 base, V lost 5 bases, and 6 bases had no gene match. The DNA of the CDR3 is TGTGCCAGCAGTCCGCCGGGACTACGCACAGATACGCAGTATTTT. Translated, it gives CASSPPGLRTDTQYF.

This chain connects TRBV28 to TRBJ1-5, with no clear D. The germline V gene encodes CDR1 MDHEN and CDR2 SYDVKM. CDR3 length equals 14 residues. The ends were cut back, 5 bases at V and 6 bases at J, with 14 bases in the middle. In DNA, the CDR3 is TGTGCCAGCAGTCCAGGCGGGCCTAGTCAGCCCCAGCATTTT. It yields the protein CASSPGGPSQPQHF.

The chain employs TRBV2 and TRBJ2-7; 9 nucleotides agree with TRBD1. V gave up 4 bases and J gave up 6 bases; unmatched junction bases: 7. Germline V gene lookup returns CDR1 SNHLY and CDR2 FYNNEI. This CDR3 has 14 residues. Here the CDR3 reads CASSVGQGIGEQYF. As DNA, the CDR3 is TGTGCCAGCAGTGTTGGACAGGGGATAGGCGAGCAGTACTTC.

This chain's CDR3 is CASSPRPGQLRRGANVLTF. CDR3 in DNA: TGCGCCAGCAGTCCTCGTCCGGGACAGCTACGACGTGGGGCCAACGTCCTGACTTTC. V gene TRBV4-1 combines with J gene TRBJ2-6; the match to TRBD1 covers 7 bases. The CDR3 runs 19 residues. The V gene's germline CDR1 is MGHRA and CDR2 YSYEKL. V trimming: 6 bases; J trimming: 3 bases; junction bases outside the gene matches: 17.